This T cell receptor (beta chain) was sequenced for a study of T cell repertoires in cytomegalovirus infection. Turning to the study itself: Both recently identified HLA-C-restricted and well-studied HLA-B-restricted CMV epitopes were used in the study.

Germline V lookup: CDR1 MNHEY, CDR2 SVGAGI. Trimming removed 5 bases at V and 3 bases at J, with 8 bases between. The CDR3 is 12 amino acids. A single record per CDR3 protein comes from TCRdb applying MiXCR to the reads. The sample lists a few hundred thousand distinct CDR3 sequences, roughly a third seen once, with roughly a sixth in the top ten. Note on this clonotype: The antigen is unknown.

This TCR came from a human donor in good health (CMV status not recorded). Some clones in this sample may be carry-over from other donors' samples. Sequences were derived from cultured PBMCs, sampled from culture after CMV antigen stimulation. The chain joins TRBV6-5 to TRBJ2-7; D is uncertain. CDR3 loop: CASSIGNYEQYF. Written as DNA, the CDR3 is TGTGCCAGCAGTATAGGTAACTACGAGCAGTACTTC.